These 23 T cell receptor beta chains originate from one sample sequenced in a study of graft-versus-host responses after intestinal transplantation. TCRdb's copy holds only in-frame clones and misses some; the assay was immunoSEQ multiplex PCR. The data contain 120,000 or so clones, about 93% of them singletons. No antigens are known for them. The sample in question was unstimulated CD8+ T cells sorted from spleen or lymph node cells, obtained before intestinal transplant. The receptors here all came from a human donor who received an intestinal transplant.

The rearrangement links TRBV9 to TRBJ2-1; TRBD2 matches 7 bases. This CDR3 spans 15 amino acids. The germline CDR1 and CDR2 sequences are SGDLS and YYNGEE. J was trimmed by 6 bases and V by 0 bases; bases with no gene match: 6. Here the CDR3 DNA reads TGTGCCAGCAGCGTAGATGGGGGGGTCGCCAATGAGCAGTTCTTC. Amino acids: CASSVDGGVANEQFF.

The rearrangement links TRBV5-4 to TRBJ2-7; TRBD1 aligns across 9 bases. Germline CDR1 reads SGHNT; CDR2 reads YYREEE (reference sequence). V dropped 4 bases and J dropped 5; count of bases not matched to a gene: 7. This CDR3 has 14 residues. This CDR3 reads CASSTRDRANEQYF. CDR3 in DNA: TGTGCCAGCAGCACACGGGACAGGGCTAACGAGCAGTACTTC.

This clone was seen only once. The rearrangement joins TRBV11-2 to TRBJ1-2, with 7 bases fitting TRBD1. Germline CDR1 and CDR2: SGHAT and FQNNGV. The J segment lost 4 bases and the V segment lost 2 bases, leaving 4 bases of the junction unmatched. This CDR3 spans 14 amino acids. CDR3 residues: CASSLSDRVYGYTF. The DNA of the CDR3 is TGTGCCAGCAGCTTAAGTGACAGGGTCTATGGCTACACCTTC.

The V gene is TRBV6-6, the J gene TRBJ2-7; D possibly uses TRBD1 or TRBD2 (5 bases each). Trimming took 7 bases from V and 0 from J, leaving 19 bases between them. Germline values: CDR1 MNHNY, CDR2 SVGAGI (reference sequence). The CDR3 totals 16 residues. The CDR3 sequence is CASTPGASLSSYEQYF. As DNA, the CDR3 is TGTGCCAGCACCCCCGGGGCCTCTCTCTCCTCCTACGAGCAGTACTTC.

The chain has TRBV28 and TRBJ2-1; no firm D call. CDR3 length: 14 residues. With 6 bases removed from V and 4 bases from J, the gap between germline ends came to 13 bases. The germline gives CDR1 MDHEN, CDR2 SYDVKM. The CDR3 loop is CASRPTVSYNEQFF. The DNA of the CDR3 is TGTGCCAGCAGACCCACAGTGAGTTACAATGAGCAGTTCTTC. Complete variable domain (other parts from reference TRBV28 and TRBJ2-1): DVKVTQSSRYLVKRTGEKVFLECVQDMDHENMFWYRQDPGLGLRLIYFSYDVKMKEKGDIPEGYSVSREKKERFSLILESASTNQTSMYLCASRPTVSYNEQFFGPGTRLTVL.

The sample holds a few counts of this clone. The V gene is TRBV4-1, the J gene TRBJ2-7, with D uncertain. Trimming removed 1 base from V and 0 bases from J, with 4 bases in between. Germline CDR1 MGHRA, CDR2 YSYEKL. The CDR3 has 13 residues. CDR3 DNA sequence: TGCGCCAGCAGCCAAGCGTTCTCCTACGAGCAGTACTTC. Its translation is CASSQAFSYEQYF.

The chain carries TRBV5-1 and TRBJ2-5, with D unresolved. The J call may be mistaken, given a closer DNA end match to TRBJ2-7. Germline CDR1 and CDR2: SGHRS and YFSETQ. This CDR3 contains 16 residues. The DNA for the CDR3 is TGCGCCAGCAGCGAAACACAGCCAGCTTTTACCTACGAGCAGTACTTC. Translating gives CASSETQPAFTYEQYF.

The genes are TRBV6-5 and TRBJ1-2; unclear D gene. The CDR3 runs to 14 residues. The V end was cut by 2 bases, the J end by 1 base, with 8 bases between. Germline V gene sequence: CDR1 MNHEY, CDR2 SVGAGI. The CDR3 is CASSYTSDNYGYTF. The CDR3 nucleotides are TGTGCCAGCAGTTACACGAGCGATAACTATGGCTACACCTTC.

This chain uses TRBV19 with TRBJ2-7; tentatively, D is TRBD2 (6 bases). The CDR3 length is 13 residues. The germline V gene has CDR1 LNHDA and CDR2 SQIVND (reference sequence). V was cut by 6 bases and J by 0 bases, with 9 bases left in between. This chain's CDR3 is CASSAGSSYEQYF. The DNA of the CDR3 is TGTGCCAGTAGCGCCGGGAGCTCCTACGAGCAGTACTTC. Complete variable domain (other parts from reference TRBV19 and TRBJ2-7): DGGITQSPKYLFRKEGQNVTLSCEQNLNHDAMYWYRQDPGQGLRLIYYSQIVNDFQKGDIAEGYSVSREKKESFPLTVTSAQKNPTAFYLCASSAGSSYEQYFGPGTRLTVT.

The J gene is TRBJ2-5, the V gene TRBV9, with D possibly matching TRBD1 (6 bases). The V end lost 0 bases, the J end lost 5 bases, and 14 bases lay between the germline ends. Germline V gene lookup returns CDR1 SGDLS and CDR2 YYNGEE. There are 15 residues in the CDR3. The CDR3 DNA reads as TGTGCCAGCAGCGTAGATGGGGGCCTGGAGGAGACCCAGTACTTC. This translates into CASSVDGGLEETQYF.

This clone was found a few times. This chain joins TRBV5-6 and TRBJ2-7; maybe TRBD2 (6 bases). CDR3 size: 16 residues. V lost 1 base and J 6 bases, leaving 20 bases between the germline ends. CDR1 SGHDT and CDR2 YYEEEE come from the germline V gene. The CDR3: CASSLSNRELRGEQYF. CDR3 bases: TGTGCCAGCAGCTTGTCGAACCGGGAGCTCCGGGGCGAGCAGTACTTC.

The V and J genes are TRBV19 and TRBJ1-1; weak D call: TRBD1 (5 bases). Germline CDR1 reads LNHDA; CDR2 reads SQIVND (reference sequence). V shed 3 bases and J shed 8 bases, with 13 bases lying between them. The CDR3 has 13 residues. CDR3: CASSMAGDAEAFF. The CDR3 region has the DNA TGTGCCAGTAGTATGGCGGGGGACGCGGAAGCTTTCTTT.

This chain joins TRBV2 and TRBJ2-2; D is unclear. This CDR3 is 12 amino acids long. V lost 7 bases, J lost 3 bases, and 6 bases lay in between. Germline loops: CDR1 SNHLY, CDR2 FYNNEI. The CDR3 nucleotides are TGTGCCAGCACACGCGACACCGGGGAGCTGTTTTTT. Its translation: CASTRDTGELFF.

The rearrangement joins TRBV19 to TRBJ2-1; D unresolved. With 6 bases removed from V and 4 bases from J, the gap between germline ends came to 10 bases. Germline loops: CDR1 LNHDA, CDR2 SQIVND (reference sequence). The CDR3 sequence is 13 residues long. The CDR3 DNA follows: TGTGCCAGTAGCCTAACCGATTACAATGAGCAGTTCTTC. This encodes CASSLTDYNEQFF. The full variable domain, its missing parts supplied by reference TRBV19 and TRBJ2-1, is DGGITQSPKYLFRKEGQNVTLSCEQNLNHDAMYWYRQDPGQGLRLIYYSQIVNDFQKGDIAEGYSVSREKKESFPLTVTSAQKNPTAFYLCASSLTDYNEQFFGPGTRLTVL.

The gene calls are TRBV19 and TRBJ1-5; 9 bases are a match to TRBD1. The CDR3 runs 15 residues. Germline lookup yields CDR1 LNHDA and CDR2 SQIVND (reference sequence). Germline trimming cut 6 bases from V and 5 bases from J; bases unmatched to any gene: 8. The DNA of the CDR3 is TGTGCCAGTAGCCTTGGACAGGGGTTTTATCAGCCCCAGCATTTT. It is translated as CASSLGQGFYQPQHF. The full variable domain, rest sourced from reference TRBV19 and TRBJ1-5, is DGGITQSPKYLFRKEGQNVTLSCEQNLNHDAMYWYRQDPGQGLRLIYYSQIVNDFQKGDIAEGYSVSREKKESFPLTVTSAQKNPTAFYLCASSLGQGFYQPQHFGDGTRLSIL.

The chain links TRBV27 to TRBJ1-5, with TRBD1 matching 7 bases. CDR3 size: 13 residues. Germline CDR1 MNHEY, CDR2 SMNVEV (reference sequence). V lost 5 bases and J lost 7; bases outside the gene matches: 5. CDR3 sequence: CASSQGGRQPQHF. The CDR3 DNA reads TGTGCCAGCAGTCAGGGGGGCCGCCAGCCCCAGCATTTT.

The gene calls are TRBV29-1 and TRBJ2-5; possibly TRBD1 for D (6 bases). CDR1 is SQVTM and CDR2 is ANQGSEA in the germline V gene. The V gene lost 2 bases and the J gene lost 3 bases, with 10 bases spanning the gap. The CDR3 length is 13 residues. The chain's CDR3 is CSVETEGEETQYF. Written as DNA, the CDR3 is TGCAGCGTTGAAACAGAGGGGGAAGAGACCCAGTACTTC. The whole variable domain, remainder taken from reference TRBV29-1 and TRBJ2-5, is SAVISQKPSRDICQRGTSLTIQCQVDSQVTMMFWYRQQPGQSLTLIATANQGSEATYESGFVIDKFPISRPNLTFSTLTVSNMSPEDSSIYLCSVETEGEETQYFGPGTRLLVL.

V usage is TRBV10-1 and J usage is TRBJ1-1; maybe TRBD1 (5 bases). The CDR3 is made up of 11 amino acids. Germline CDR1 WNHNN, CDR2 SYGVQD (reference sequence). Trimming pared 8 bases from V and 11 bases from J, leaving 15 bases between. CDR3 amino acids: CASSDSKGAFF. The DNA for the CDR3 is TGCGCCAGCTCCGACAGCAAGGGGGCTTTCTTT.

The J gene is TRBJ1-5, the V gene TRBV27, with D unclear. Between the trimmed V and J ends, which lost 0 bases and 5 bases, there was a span of 2 bases. The length of the CDR3 is 12 residues. CDR1 and CDR2 (germline): MNHEY, SMNVEV (reference sequence). CDR3 loop: CASSLSDQPQHF. CDR3 DNA sequence: TGTGCCAGCAGTTTATCGGATCAGCCCCAGCATTTT.

The chain joins TRBV14 to TRBJ1-2; D might be TRBD1 (5 bases). Germline CDR1 SGHDN, CDR2 FVKESK. This CDR3 is 16 amino acids long. The V end lost 1 base, the J end lost 4 bases, and 16 bases lay between the germline ends. The CDR3 sequence: CASSQVPGADFYGYTF. The CDR3 nucleotides read TGTGCCAGCAGCCAAGTTCCCGGGGCAGATTTCTATGGCTACACCTTC.

V usage is TRBV10-3 and J usage is TRBJ2-7; D is possibly TRBD1 (5 bases). Trimming removed 0 bases at V and 3 bases at J, with 12 bases between. The CDR3 has 15 residues. Germline loops: CDR1 ENHRY, CDR2 SYGVKD. The CDR3 DNA reads TGTGCCATCAGTGAGTCGAGGACAAATTACTACGAGCAGTACTTC. Its translation: CAISESRTNYYEQYF.

The genes are TRBV4-1 and TRBJ1-5; D is perhaps TRBD1 (5 bases). V was clipped by 1 base and J by 5 bases, with 15 bases between them. The CDR3 totals 16 residues. Germline lookup yields CDR1 MGHRA and CDR2 YSYEKL. The DNA of the CDR3 is TGCGCCAGCAGCCAAGGTGGGCAGGGAAAAGATCAGCCCCAGCATTTT. Translating it yields CASSQGGQGKDQPQHF.

This chain connects TRBV28 to TRBJ2-2; 10 bases agree with TRBD2. The junction had 4 bases not matched to a gene; V was cut back by 3 bases and J by 3 bases. Germline-derived CDR1 and CDR2 are MDHEN and SYDVKM. This CDR3 has 16 residues. The CDR3 sequence is CASSLQAGGYTGELFF. The CDR3 DNA reads as TGTGCCAGCAGTTTGCAAGCGGGAGGGTACACCGGGGAGCTGTTTTTT.